One and the same sample provided the 16 T cell receptor beta chains below, sequenced in a study of T cells in women clearing cervical HPV infection. Libraries were prepared by immunoSEQ multiplex PCR; TCRdb keeps only in-frame clonotypes and omits some of them. Its listing shows about 16,000 clones. Sequenced input: blood buffy coat. All receptors come from a woman aged 18 to 69 with a cervical HPV16 infection that either progressed to CIN3+ or cleared (not recorded which).

With regard to this clone: The read stops 3 residues short of the end of the CDR3; the missing end is completed from the germline J gene. Other nucleotide sequences in the sample specify the same CDR3. The chain joins TRBV18 to TRBJ1-1; D may be TRBD1 (5 bases). With 6 bases removed from V and 1 base from J, the gap between germline ends came to 9 bases. Germline V gives CDR1 KGHSH, CDR2 LQKENI. The CDR3 spans 13 residues. Partial CDR3 DNA: TGTGCCAGCTCTCAAGACAGGAACACTGAA. Amino acids: CASSQDRNTE. The CDR3, in full, reads CASSQDRNTEAFF. The full variable domain, in which reference TRBV18 and TRBJ1-1 provide the parts outside the CDR3, is NAGVMQNPRHLVRRRGQEARLRCSPMKGHSHVYWYRQLPEEGLKFMVYLQKENIIDESGMPKERFSAEFPKEGPSILRIQQVVRGDSAAYFCASSQDRNTEAFFGQGTRLTVV.

Turning to this clone: The read comes to an end 3 residues before the CDR3 does, leaving the germline J gene to fill in the end. This sequence joins TRBV5-1 and TRBJ2-7; TRBD2 matches 11 bases. CDR1 and CDR2 from the germline V gene are SGHRS and YFSETQ. Trimming took 0 bases from V and 6 from J; bases not matched to a gene: 5. This CDR3 region has 15 residues. The CDR3 DNA, read in part, is TGCGCCAGCAGCTTGGAGACTAGCGGGATCAGCGAG. Its translation: CASSLETSGISE. In full, the CDR3 is CASSLETSGISEQYF.

Of note for this clone: The CDR3 end lies 3 residues beyond the end of the read and is filled in from the germline J gene. J is TRBJ1-2 and V is TRBV9; perhaps TRBD1 as D (5 bases). The germline CDR1 and CDR2 sequences are SGDLS and YYNGEE. The CDR3 consists of 13 residues. CDR3 bases read: TGTGCCAGCAGCGCAGGTACTCGGGGGGGC. This encodes CASSAGTRGG. The entire CDR3 protein reads CASSAGTRGGYTF. Complete variable domain (other parts from reference TRBV9 and TRBJ1-2): DSGVTQTPKHLITATGQRVTLRCSPRSGDLSVYWYQQSLDQGLQFLIQYYNGEERAKGNILERFSAQQFPDLHSELNLSSLELGDSALYFCASSAGTRGGYTFGSGTRLTVV.

As to this clone: The sequenced fragment ends 3 residues before the CDR3 boundary, so the rest is inferred from the germline J gene. The chain links TRBV14 to TRBJ2-7, with D maybe TRBD2 (6 bases). V was clipped by 1 base and J by 4 bases, with 8 bases between them. The CDR3 contains 13 residues. CDR1 SGHDN and CDR2 FVKESK come from the germline V gene. This chain's CDR3 is CASSQVGGYEQYF. CDR3 DNA (partial): TGTGCCAGCAGCCAAGTGGGGGGATACGAG.

As regards this clone: Sequencing ends 3 residues short of the CDR3 end; the germline J gene provides the rest. This chain connects TRBV2 to TRBJ2-1, with TRBD2 matching 10 bases. The junction had 8 bases not matched to a gene; V was cut back by 4 bases and J by 8 bases. There are 15 residues in the CDR3. CDR1 and CDR2 from the germline V gene are SNHLY and FYNNEI. This chain's CDR3 is CASSGVSSGGYEQFF. CDR3 DNA, as far as it was read: TGTGCCAGCAGTGGGGTTTCTAGCGGGGGATATGAG.

Remarks on this clone: The read comes to an end 3 residues before the CDR3 does, leaving the germline J gene to fill in the end. V gene TRBV28 combines with J gene TRBJ1-5; D possibly corresponds to TRBD1 (5 bases). The CDR3 sequence is 17 residues long. The V end lost 5 bases, the J end lost 0 bases, and 17 bases lay between the germline ends. Germline CDR1 is MDHEN and CDR2 is SYDVKM. The CDR3 is CASSHRQGLYSNQPQHF. The DNA read from the CDR3 is TGTGCCAGCAGTCATCGGCAGGGCCTATATAGCAATCAGCCC. Filled out from reference TRBV28 and TRBJ1-5, the complete variable domain reads DVKVTQSSRYLVKRTGEKVFLECVQDMDHENMFWYRQDPGLGLRLIYFSYDVKMKEKGDIPEGYSVSREKKERFSLILESASTNQTSMYLCASSHRQGLYSNQPQHFGDGTRLSIL.

With regard to this clone: From the germline J gene comes the end of the CDR3, since the read stops 3 residues before it. This chain joins TRBV3-1 (or the pseudogene TRBV3-2) and TRBJ2-7; D is uncertain. Germline CDR1 LGHDT, CDR2 YNNKEL (reference sequence). Trimming shortened V by 4 bases and J by 0 bases, and 7 bases separated the two germline ends. CDR3 length: 13 amino acids. This CDR3 is CASSRAHSYEQYF. CDR3 DNA (partial): TGTGCCAGCAGCCGCGCCCACTCCTACGAG.

About this clone: The CDR3 goes on 3 residues after the read ends, and that part is filled in from the germline J gene. The chain joins TRBV6-2 or TRBV6-3 to TRBJ2-7, with D tentatively TRBD2 (6 bases). The length of the CDR3 is 15 residues. Germline CDR1 reads MNHEY; CDR2 reads SVGEGT. V was trimmed by 0 bases and J by 2 bases, leaving 11 bases between them. CDR3 in amino acids: CASSYSASDPYEQYF. The covered CDR3 bases are TGTGCCAGCAGTTACTCGGCTAGCGATCCCTACGAG.

As regards this clone: The CDR3 end is not reached by the read, which stops 3 residues before it; the germline J gene fills it in. The chain combines TRBV18 with TRBJ1-5, with TRBD1 as a possible D gene (6 bases). Germline CDR1 is KGHSH and CDR2 is LQKENI. The CDR3 extends over 14 amino acids. V dropped 4 bases and J dropped 5 bases, with 12 bases sitting between them. The CDR3 reads CASSLDRLHQPQHF. The sequenced part of the CDR3 DNA is TGTGCCAGCTCACTCGACAGGCTTCATCAGCCC.

On this clone itself: From the germline J gene comes the end of the CDR3, since the read stops 3 residues before it. The chain carries TRBV19 and TRBJ1-5; D is ambiguous. CDR3 size: 15 residues. The germline gives CDR1 LNHDA, CDR2 SQIVND (reference sequence). Trimming cost V 3 bases and J 0 bases, with 9 bases left between them. The DNA read from the CDR3 is TGTGCCAGTAGTATCGGGGATAATAGCAATCAGCCC. This gives the protein CASSIGDNSNQP. The complete CDR3 protein is CASSIGDNSNQPQHF.

With respect to this clone: The read comes to an end 3 residues before the CDR3 does, leaving the germline J gene to fill in the end. The genes are TRBV5-5 and TRBJ2-1; 9 bases align to TRBD1. V lost 2 bases to trimming and J lost 8 bases; unmatched junction nucleotides: 8. Germline V gene lookup returns CDR1 SGHKS and CDR2 YYEKEE (reference sequence). CDR3 length: 15 amino acids. Partial CDR3 DNA: TGTGCCAGCAGCTTTCGGGACAGGGAGGACGATGAG. Its translation is CASSFRDREDDE. The entire CDR3 reads CASSFRDREDDEQFF. The full variable domain, completed using reference TRBV5-5 and TRBJ2-1, is DAGVTQSPTHLIKTRGQQVTLRCSPISGHKSVSWYQQVLGQGPQFIFQYYEKEERGRGNFPDRFSARQFPNYSSELNVNALLLGDSALYLCASSFRDREDDEQFFGPGTRLTVL.

As concerns this clone: The CDR3 is cut off 3 residues early in the read; its end comes from the germline J gene. This chain uses TRBV18 with TRBJ1-5; D remains unclear. V was clipped by 1 base and J by 3 bases, with 10 bases between them. The CDR3 extends over 15 amino acids. Germline V gene sequence: CDR1 KGHSH, CDR2 LQKENI. The sequenced CDR3 bases are TGTGCCAGCTCACCACAGGCAGAATCCAATCAGCCC. Translation gives CASSPQAESNQP. The whole CDR3 reads CASSPQAESNQPQHF. The full variable domain, with the rest looked up from reference TRBV18 and TRBJ1-5, is NAGVMQNPRHLVRRRGQEARLRCSPMKGHSHVYWYRQLPEEGLKFMVYLQKENIIDESGMPKERFSAEFPKEGPSILRIQQVVRGDSAAYFCASSPQAESNQPQHFGDGTRLSIL.

Details on this clone: Sequencing ends 3 residues short of the CDR3 end; the germline J gene provides the rest. V usage is TRBV28 and J usage is TRBJ1-4; TRBD1 is a possible D gene (5 bases). The CDR3 spans 18 residues. Germline CDR1 MDHEN, CDR2 SYDVKM. The V end was cut by 2 bases, the J end by 4 bases, with 20 bases between. The sequenced CDR3 bases are TGTGCCAGCAGTTTAGAGGAAGCCTGGGGGGGGGATAATGAAAAA. It specifies CASSLEEAWGGDNEK. The full CDR3 is CASSLEEAWGGDNEKLFF.

Regarding this clone: The read ends 3 residues before the CDR3 terminus; that terminus is restored from the germline J gene. The chain is built from TRBV5-1 and TRBJ2-5; D is possibly TRBD1 (6 bases). CDR1 and CDR2 from the germline V gene are SGHRS and YFSETQ. The CDR3 is 15 amino acids. The germline V and J ends were trimmed by 9 bases and 4 bases, with 22 bases remaining between them. The CDR3 loop reads CATRDTPTQGETQYF. Incomplete CDR3 DNA: TGCGCCACCCGGGACACCCCGACGCAAGGAGAGACC. The full variable domain, rest sourced from reference TRBV5-1 and TRBJ2-5, is KAGVTQTPRYLIKTRGQQVTLSCSPISGHRSVSWYQQTPGQGLQFLFEYFSETQRNKGNFPGRFSGRQFSNSRSEMNVSTLELGDSALYLCATRDTPTQGETQYFGPGTRLLVL.

On this clone itself: The missing CDR3 end, 3 residues past where the read stops, is filled in from the germline J gene. The chain employs TRBV6-1 and TRBJ2-7, with D uncertain. This CDR3 has 12 residues. Trimming removed 4 bases at V and 4 bases at J, with 8 bases between. Germline lookup yields CDR1 MNHNS and CDR2 SASEGT. CDR3 amino acids: CASSVTSYEQYF. CDR3 bases read: TGTGCCAGCAGTGTTACATCGTACGAG.

A remark on this clone: The CDR3 is cut off 3 residues early in the read; its end comes from the germline J gene. V usage is TRBV29-1 and J usage is TRBJ2-5; 11 bases are a match to TRBD2. The germline V gene encodes CDR1 SQVTM and CDR2 ANQGSEA. The CDR3 contains 12 residues. The sequenced CDR3 bases are TGCAGCGTTGGAACTAGCGGGGGAACC. Its translation: CSVGTSGGT. The entire CDR3 protein reads CSVGTSGGTQYF.